Following are 8 T cell receptor beta chains from one sample sequenced in a study of CD8 T cells in ankylosing spondylitis. MiXCR was run by TCRdb on the 5' RACE reads, yielding one entry per CDR3 protein. The sample lists some 340,000 distinct CDR3 sequences; 14% to 15% were seen once. Input material: blood, either unsorted or a sorted T cell fraction (not recorded which). The origin of the receptors is a male donor with ankylosing spondylitis or in good health (not recorded which).

This rearrangement joins TRBV20-1 to TRBJ1-1; D not resolved. CDR3 length: 13 amino acids. Germline CDR1 DFQATT, CDR2 SNEGSKA (reference sequence). V was shortened by 5 bases and J by 6 bases, with 16 bases between the two germline ends. Here the CDR3 DNA reads TGCAGTGCTTCCACGACGCGGGAGGCTGAAGCTTTCTTT. It translates to CSASTTREAEAFF.

The chain joins TRBV6-1 to TRBJ2-2; D perhaps matches TRBD1 (5 bases). The CDR3 totals 16 residues. Trimming cost V 6 bases and J 2 bases, with 16 bases left between them. The germline V gene has CDR1 MNHNS and CDR2 SASEGT. CDR3 nucleotide sequence: TGTGCCAGCAGCTCGCAGGCAGGGTTCAACACCGGGGAGCTGTTTTTT. Translated, it gives CASSSQAGFNTGELFF.

This clonotype appeared a few times. The V call is TRBV4-2, the J call TRBJ1-2, with D uncertain. Germline V lookup: CDR1 LGHNA, CDR2 YNFKEQ. The CDR3 totals 14 residues. Trimming left V 0 bases short and J 3 bases short, with 8 bases between. The CDR3 nucleotides are TGTGCCAGCAGCCAAGAGGTCGCGGACTATGGCTACACCTTC. Its translation: CASSQEVADYGYTF.

The chain links TRBV10-3 to TRBJ1-1; D remains ambiguous. This CDR3 has 13 residues. V gave up 6 bases and J gave up 0 bases, with 8 bases separating them. Germline V gives CDR1 ENHRY, CDR2 SYGVKD. The CDR3 loop reads CAISLVLNTEAFF. CDR3 sequence (DNA): TGTGCCATCAGCCTAGTTCTGAACACTGAAGCTTTCTTT.

This clonotype was detected only a few times. The chain combines TRBV7-7 with TRBJ2-7; a possible D gene is TRBD2 (6 bases). V dropped 3 bases and J dropped 0 bases, with 12 bases sitting between them. The V gene's germline CDR1 is SSHAT and CDR2 FNYEAQ (reference sequence). CDR3 size: 15 residues. The DNA for the CDR3 is TGTGCCAGCAGCTTCCGGGACTCCGGCTCCTACGAGCAGTACTTC. Its protein product is CASSFRDSGSYEQYF.

V and J are TRBV5-1 and TRBJ1-2, with TRBD1 as a possible D gene (5 bases). V lost 1 base and J lost 2, with 15 bases in between. This CDR3 is 16 amino acids long. Germline-derived CDR1 and CDR2 are SGHRS and YFSETQ. The DNA of the CDR3 is TGCGCCAGCAGCTTGCAGGGAGGGACTCCCAACTATGGCTACACCTTC. This encodes CASSLQGGTPNYGYTF.

The rearrangement joins TRBV6-2 or TRBV6-3 to TRBJ1-5, with TRBD1 as a possible D gene (5 bases). CDR1 and CDR2 (germline): MNHEY, SVGEGT. V was trimmed by 0 bases and J by 4 bases, leaving 13 bases between them. The CDR3 contains 16 residues. The DNA of the CDR3 is TGTGCCAGCAGTTACTCAGGGGCCGTTTCTAATCAGCCCCAGCATTTT. This gives the protein CASSYSGAVSNQPQHF.

This clonotype was seen ten or more times. This chain uses TRBV20-1 with TRBJ2-7; TRBD2 agrees at 10 bases. V gave up 3 bases and J gave up 2 bases; unmatched junction bases: 4. The CDR3 has 14 amino acids. CDR1 DFQATT and CDR2 SNEGSKA come from the germline V gene (reference sequence). In nucleotides, the CDR3 is TGCAGTGCTAGGCGCCTAGCGGGAGCCTACGAGCAGTACTTC. Amino acids: CSARRLAGAYEQYF.